This record concerns one T cell receptor (beta chain) sequence. The V and J ends lost 5 bases and 9 bases, in that order; junction bases with no gene match: 12. The CDR3 is made up of 15 amino acids. CDR1 is SGHAT and CDR2 is FQNNGV in the germline V gene. This entry comes from a study of blood T cell repertoires in COVID-19. Turning to the study itself: The analysed material was cDNA or gDNA that came from T cells, B-cell-depleted T cells, or PBMCs.

The method was immunoSEQ multiplex PCR; TCRdb's version includes in-frame clones alone and lacks a portion of them. The data contain just over 250,000 clones, roughly nine tenths of them seen just once; the ten biggest clones take up approximately 9.4%. This TCR derives from a man aged 35 to 55 who had recovered from COVID-19. V usage is TRBV11-2 and J usage is TRBJ2-1; 8 nucleotides line up with TRBD2. Source material: peripheral blood. CDR3 residues: CASSPGLAITPEQFF. In DNA form, the CDR3 reads TGTGCCAGCAGCCCAGGACTAGCTATCACGCCTGAGCAGTTCTTC. The full variable domain, its missing parts supplied by reference TRBV11-2 and TRBJ2-1, is EAGVAQSPRYKIIEKRQSVAFWCNPISGHATLYWYQQILGQGPKLLIQFQNNGVVDDSQLPKDRFSAERLKGVDSTLKIQPAKLEDSAVYLCASSPGLAITPEQFFGPGTRLTVL.